This T cell receptor beta chain was captured in a study of blood T cell repertoires in COVID-19. Study information: Samples came from the United States, Italy and Spain, spanning acute and convalescent COVID-19. PBMCs, B-cell-depleted T cells, or T cells provided the cDNA or gDNA that made up the material.

This clone showed up just once. Sequencing used immunoSEQ multiplex PCR; TCRdb keeps in-frame clones, though not all of them. Here the sample spans approximately 210,000 clones, just over 90% being singletons. Germline trimming cut 8 bases from V and 9 bases from J; bases unmatched to any gene: 8. Germline assignment: CDR1 LGHDT and CDR2 YNNKEL (reference sequence). The CDR3 runs 13 residues. The chain employs TRBV3-1 (or the pseudogene TRBV3-2) and TRBJ2-1, with TRBD2 matching over 9 bases. This TCR derives from a man aged 25-45 years with acute or convalescent COVID-19. Sequencing input: peripheral blood. Here the CDR3 DNA reads TGTGCCAGCGCGGGAGGGCCGGGGGGTGAGCAGTTCTTC. This translates into CASAGGPGGEQFF.